A selection of T cell receptor beta chains follows, all from one sample in a study of spatial heterogeneity in lung cancer. A single record per CDR3 protein comes from TCRdb applying MiXCR to the 5' RACE reads. The sample lists about 8,600 distinct CDR3 sequences, about 5% seen once, with roughly 30% in the top ten. This specimen was PBMCs, taken at surgery. Source of these receptors: a male donor with early-stage non-small cell lung cancer. Both conserved end residues are part of each CDR3. A D gene is named only where the DNA matches it firmly. Size is omitted from some rows. Given values are once, few, many or a class for expanded clones.

abundance: many; d_gene: -; j_gene: TRBJ2-5; v_gene: TRBV20-1; CDR3aa: CSALRGFRADQETQYF; CDR3nt: TGCAGTGCTCTGCGTGGGTTCAGGGCAGATCAAGAGACCCAGTACTTC
abundance: many; d_gene: TRBD1; j_gene: TRBJ2-1; v_gene: TRBV6-6; CDR3aa: CASSYHPDRGPYNEQFF; CDR3nt: TGTGCCAGCAGTTACCATCCGGACAGGGGACCCTACAATGAGCAGTTCTTC
abundance: medium-sized; d_gene: -; j_gene: TRBJ1-1; v_gene: TRBV29-1; CDR3aa: CSVELYMNTEAFF; CDR3nt: TGCAGCGTTGAGCTTTACATGAACACTGAAGCTTTCTTT
abundance: many; d_gene: -; j_gene: TRBJ2-3; v_gene: TRBV4-1; CDR3aa: CASSLRGAGDTQYF; CDR3nt: TGCGCCAGCAGCCTAAGGGGGGCTGGGGATACGCAGTATTTT
abundance: -; d_gene: -; j_gene: TRBJ2-3; v_gene: TRBV11-2; CDR3aa: CASSLEAGAGTQYF; CDR3nt: TGTGCCAGCAGCTTAGAGGCGGGGGCAGGTACGCAGTATTTT
abundance: many; d_gene: -; j_gene: TRBJ1-6; v_gene: TRBV10-2; CDR3aa: CASSETRSPANSPLHF; CDR3nt: TGCGCCAGCAGTGAGACACGTAGCCCAGCCAATTCACCCCTCCACTTT
abundance: few; d_gene: TRBD1; j_gene: TRBJ1-2; v_gene: TRBV7-9; CDR3aa: CASSSKELDRGHGYTF; CDR3nt: TGTGCCAGCAGCTCAAAAGAGCTAGACAGGGGCCATGGCTACACCTTC
abundance: many; d_gene: TRBD1; j_gene: TRBJ2-3; v_gene: TRBV7-8; CDR3aa: CASNHRGLRTDTQYF; CDR3nt: TGTGCCAGCAACCACAGGGGGCTGCGCACAGATACGCAGTATTTT
abundance: few; d_gene: TRBD2; j_gene: TRBJ2-1; v_gene: TRBV7-2; CDR3aa: CASSLTLAGGTEQFF; CDR3nt: TGTGCCAGCAGCTTGACCCTAGCGGGGGGGACTGAGCAGTTCTTC
abundance: many; d_gene: TRBD1; j_gene: TRBJ2-1; v_gene: TRBV6-2/TRBV6-3; CDR3aa: CASSYWGTGVNEQFF; CDR3nt: TGTGCCAGCAGTTACTGGGGGACAGGGGTCAATGAGCAGTTCTTC
abundance: few; d_gene: TRBD1; j_gene: TRBJ1-3; v_gene: TRBV12-3/TRBV12-4; CDR3aa: CASSHVQGARNTIYF; CDR3nt: TGTGCCAGCAGTCATGTACAGGGGGCGCGGAACACCATATATTTT
abundance: many; d_gene: TRBD1; j_gene: TRBJ1-6; v_gene: TRBV20-1; CDR3aa: CSASRSGTGASPLHF; CDR3nt: TGCAGTGCTAGCCGATCTGGGACAGGGGCCTCACCCCTCCACTTT
abundance: few; d_gene: -; j_gene: TRBJ1-2; v_gene: TRBV6-2/TRBV6-3; CDR3aa: CASSQDPVLIPDGYTF; CDR3nt: TGTGCCAGCAGTCAGGACCCGGTCCTAATTCCGGATGGCTACACCTTC
abundance: medium-sized; d_gene: TRBD2; j_gene: TRBJ2-5; v_gene: TRBV18; CDR3aa: CASTPGLASGGETQYF; CDR3nt: TGTGCCAGTACCCCGGGACTAGCGTCTGGAGGAGAGACCCAGTACTTC
abundance: many; d_gene: -; j_gene: TRBJ2-5; v_gene: TRBV20-1; CDR3aa: CSARGSGVRETQYF; CDR3nt: TGCAGTGCTAGAGGGTCAGGGGTACGAGAGACCCAGTACTTC
abundance: many; d_gene: -; j_gene: TRBJ2-1; v_gene: TRBV28; CDR3aa: CASSLGQPGAFRDEQFF; CDR3nt: TGTGCCAGCAGTTTAGGACAGCCCGGGGCGTTCCGCGATGAGCAGTTCTTC
abundance: many; d_gene: -; j_gene: TRBJ2-2; v_gene: TRBV7-2; CDR3aa: CASSLTRGVTGELFF; CDR3nt: TGTGCCAGCAGCCTCACACGCGGGGTAACCGGGGAGCTGTTTTTT
abundance: medium-sized; d_gene: -; j_gene: TRBJ1-1; v_gene: TRBV7-2; CDR3aa: CASSLLSGFPTEAFF; CDR3nt: TGTGCCAGCAGCTTATTATCTGGGTTTCCAACTGAAGCTTTCTTT
abundance: medium-sized; d_gene: TRBD2; j_gene: TRBJ2-1; v_gene: TRBV10-1; CDR3aa: CASTAGASGEDEQFF; CDR3nt: TGCGCCAGCACCGCCGGGGCTAGCGGGGAAGATGAGCAGTTCTTC
abundance: -; d_gene: TRBD1; j_gene: TRBJ1-1; v_gene: TRBV12-3/TRBV12-4; CDR3aa: CAWRTGENTEAFF; CDR3nt: TGTGCCTGGCGGACAGGAGAGAACACTGAAGCTTTCTTT
abundance: medium-sized; d_gene: -; j_gene: TRBJ1-5; v_gene: TRBV20-1; CDR3aa: CSAARGDTNQPQHF; CDR3nt: TGCAGTGCTGCCCGAGGGGACACCAATCAGCCCCAGCATTTT
abundance: -; d_gene: -; j_gene: TRBJ1-1; v_gene: TRBV6-6; CDR3aa: CASSSKTGAEAFF; CDR3nt: TGTGCCAGCAGTTCCAAGACGGGGGCTGAAGCTTTCTTT
abundance: many; d_gene: -; j_gene: TRBJ1-6; v_gene: TRBV27; CDR3aa: CASSPSGSYNSPLHF; CDR3nt: TGTGCCAGCAGTCCCTCCGGGAGCTATAATTCACCCCTCCACTTT
abundance: medium-sized; d_gene: -; j_gene: TRBJ1-5; v_gene: TRBV10-3; CDR3aa: CAISDWGFNQPQHF; CDR3nt: TGTGCCATCAGTGATTGGGGTTTCAATCAGCCCCAGCATTTT
abundance: many; d_gene: -; j_gene: TRBJ1-4; v_gene: TRBV6-6; CDR3aa: CATRTTGNPEKLFF; CDR3nt: TGTGCCACAAGGACCACCGGGAATCCTGAAAAACTGTTTTTT
abundance: many; d_gene: -; j_gene: TRBJ1-5; v_gene: TRBV5-5; CDR3aa: CASSLGGGNQPQHF; CDR3nt: TGTGCCAGCAGCTTGGGAGGAGGCAATCAGCCCCAGCATTTT
abundance: medium-sized; d_gene: TRBD2; j_gene: TRBJ2-1; v_gene: TRBV5-4; CDR3aa: CASSSRLAGVLYNEQFF; CDR3nt: TGTGCCAGCAGCTCCCGACTAGCGGGGGTACTCTACAATGAGCAGTTCTTC
abundance: many; d_gene: -; j_gene: TRBJ2-1; v_gene: TRBV20-1; CDR3aa: CSVYKTVGNEQFF; CDR3nt: TGCAGTGTCTACAAAACCGTGGGTAATGAGCAGTTCTTC
abundance: many; d_gene: -; j_gene: TRBJ1-1; v_gene: TRBV5-1; CDR3aa: CASSLVQGRRNTEAFF; CDR3nt: TGCGCCAGCAGCTTGGTGCAGGGGCGCAGAAACACTGAAGCTTTCTTT
abundance: few; d_gene: -; j_gene: TRBJ2-5; v_gene: TRBV20-1; CDR3aa: CSARSFRGVSETQYF; CDR3nt: TGCAGTGCTAGATCCTTCCGAGGGGTTTCGGAGACCCAGTACTTC
abundance: few; d_gene: TRBD2; j_gene: TRBJ2-6; v_gene: TRBV27; CDR3aa: CASSPRLAGDISGANVLTF; CDR3nt: TGTGCCAGCAGTCCCCGACTAGCGGGGGACATCTCTGGGGCCAACGTCCTGACTTTC
abundance: many; d_gene: TRBD2; j_gene: TRBJ2-1; v_gene: TRBV28; CDR3aa: CASTLTGGGPNEQFF; CDR3nt: TGTGCCAGCACCCTGACGGGGGGGGGCCCTAATGAGCAGTTCTTC
abundance: many; d_gene: TRBD1; j_gene: TRBJ2-3; v_gene: TRBV6-4; CDR3aa: CASSDAQGADTQYF; CDR3nt: TGTGCCAGCAGTGACGCTCAGGGGGCAGATACGCAGTATTTT
abundance: few; d_gene: -; j_gene: TRBJ1-2; v_gene: TRBV7-9; CDR3aa: CASSTLGGGVYGYTF; CDR3nt: TGTGCCAGCAGCACCCTAGGTGGGGGAGTCTATGGCTACACCTTC
abundance: few; d_gene: -; j_gene: TRBJ1-4; v_gene: TRBV20-1; CDR3aa: CSTSRDEDLNEKLFF; CDR3nt: TGCAGTACCAGCCGGGACGAAGATCTTAATGAAAAACTGTTTTTT
abundance: medium-sized; d_gene: TRBD1; j_gene: TRBJ1-5; v_gene: TRBV7-2; CDR3aa: CASSLAGDSLNQPQHF; CDR3nt: TGTGCCAGCAGCTTAGCCGGGGACAGCCTCAATCAGCCCCAGCATTTT
abundance: many; d_gene: TRBD2; j_gene: TRBJ2-3; v_gene: TRBV6-5; CDR3aa: CASSLGLAGDTQYF; CDR3nt: TGTGCCAGCAGCCTGGGACTAGCAGGAGATACGCAGTATTTT
abundance: many; d_gene: -; j_gene: TRBJ1-2; v_gene: TRBV5-8; CDR3aa: CASSLLNSYGYTF; CDR3nt: TGTGCCAGCAGCTTGCTAAACTCCTATGGCTACACCTTC
abundance: -; d_gene: TRBD2; j_gene: TRBJ2-2; v_gene: TRBV20-1; CDR3aa: CSAEDSGAGELFF; CDR3nt: TGCAGTGCTGAGGATAGCGGGGCCGGGGAGCTGTTTTTT
abundance: medium-sized; d_gene: -; j_gene: TRBJ2-1; v_gene: TRBV7-2; CDR3aa: CASSLGGNQQFF; CDR3nt: TGTGCCAGCAGCTTAGGGGGTAATCAGCAGTTCTTC
abundance: many; d_gene: -; j_gene: TRBJ2-5; v_gene: TRBV2; CDR3aa: CASTKKAKYQETQYF; CDR3nt: TGTGCCAGCACCAAAAAGGCTAAGTATCAAGAGACCCAGTACTTC
abundance: medium-sized; d_gene: -; j_gene: TRBJ2-3; v_gene: TRBV7-9; CDR3aa: CASSLEGVTDTQYF; CDR3nt: TGTGCCAGCAGCTTAGAAGGAGTCACAGATACGCAGTATTTT
abundance: many; d_gene: -; j_gene: TRBJ2-5; v_gene: TRBV3-1; CDR3aa: CASTQRGGGEETQYF; CDR3nt: TGTGCCAGCACCCAACGAGGGGGGGGAGAAGAGACCCAGTACTTC
abundance: many; d_gene: -; j_gene: TRBJ1-3; v_gene: TRBV14; CDR3aa: CASSQGLFSSGNTIYF; CDR3nt: TGTGCCAGCAGCCAAGGACTCTTTTCCTCTGGAAACACCATATATTTT
abundance: few; d_gene: -; j_gene: TRBJ1-3; v_gene: TRBV5-1; CDR3aa: CASRGWNTGNTIYF; CDR3nt: TGCGCCAGCCGAGGATGGAACACTGGAAACACCATATATTTT
abundance: -; d_gene: TRBD1; j_gene: TRBJ2-5; v_gene: TRBV5-1; CDR3aa: CASSPTRDRRYQETQYF; CDR3nt: TGCGCCAGCAGTCCCACGCGGGACAGGAGGTACCAAGAGACCCAGTACTTC
abundance: many; d_gene: -; j_gene: TRBJ1-5; v_gene: TRBV2; CDR3aa: CASRGGAGNQPQHF; CDR3nt: TGTGCCAGCAGGGGCGGGGCGGGCAATCAGCCCCAGCATTTT
abundance: many; d_gene: -; j_gene: TRBJ1-2; v_gene: TRBV27; CDR3aa: CASSPEGWGYTF; CDR3nt: TGTGCCAGCAGCCCTGAGGGGTGGGGCTACACCTTC
abundance: many; d_gene: TRBD1; j_gene: TRBJ2-3; v_gene: TRBV5-4; CDR3aa: CASSLTGVAEDTQYF; CDR3nt: TGTGCCAGCAGCTTGACAGGGGTGGCGGAAGATACGCAGTATTTT
abundance: medium-sized; d_gene: -; j_gene: TRBJ2-1; v_gene: TRBV2; CDR3aa: CATSAGVGQGQFF; CDR3nt: TGTGCCACTTCCGCCGGGGTGGGGCAAGGGCAGTTCTTC
abundance: medium-sized; d_gene: -; j_gene: TRBJ2-3; v_gene: TRBV5-1; CDR3aa: CASSWSGTDTQYF; CDR3nt: TGCGCCAGCAGCTGGTCAGGAACAGATACGCAGTATTTT
abundance: many; d_gene: TRBD2; j_gene: TRBJ2-5; v_gene: TRBV10-3; CDR3aa: CAIRGGGQETQYF; CDR3nt: TGTGCCATCAGAGGCGGGGGCCAAGAGACCCAGTACTTC
abundance: medium-sized; d_gene: -; j_gene: TRBJ2-5; v_gene: TRBV7-7; CDR3aa: CASSPGGLGETQYF; CDR3nt: TGTGCTAGCAGCCCCGGAGGACTGGGAGAGACCCAGTACTTC
abundance: many; d_gene: -; j_gene: TRBJ1-2; v_gene: TRBV6-5; CDR3aa: CASTPGTAAGYTF; CDR3nt: TGTGCCAGCACTCCCGGGACGGCTGCAGGCTACACCTTC
abundance: many; d_gene: -; j_gene: TRBJ2-2; v_gene: TRBV20-1; CDR3aa: CSASGRRGELFF; CDR3nt: TGCAGTGCTTCCGGGCGGCGCGGGGAGCTGTTTTTT
abundance: many; d_gene: TRBD1; j_gene: TRBJ1-2; v_gene: TRBV27; CDR3aa: CASRGLNRGPRYGYTF; CDR3nt: TGTGCCAGCAGGGGCCTTAACAGGGGGCCCCGCTATGGCTACACCTTC
abundance: many; d_gene: -; j_gene: TRBJ1-3; v_gene: TRBV6-5; CDR3aa: CASSYRWGLTGNTIYF; CDR3nt: TGTGCCAGCAGTTACCGGTGGGGTCTCACTGGAAACACCATATATTTT
abundance: medium-sized; d_gene: -; j_gene: TRBJ2-5; v_gene: TRBV5-1; CDR3aa: CASSSGEGFETQYF; CDR3nt: TGCGCCAGCAGCTCTGGTGAGGGGTTTGAGACCCAGTACTTC
abundance: many; d_gene: -; j_gene: TRBJ2-7; v_gene: TRBV20-1; CDR3aa: CSASWGLHEQYF; CDR3nt: TGCAGTGCTAGCTGGGGATTGCACGAGCAGTACTTC